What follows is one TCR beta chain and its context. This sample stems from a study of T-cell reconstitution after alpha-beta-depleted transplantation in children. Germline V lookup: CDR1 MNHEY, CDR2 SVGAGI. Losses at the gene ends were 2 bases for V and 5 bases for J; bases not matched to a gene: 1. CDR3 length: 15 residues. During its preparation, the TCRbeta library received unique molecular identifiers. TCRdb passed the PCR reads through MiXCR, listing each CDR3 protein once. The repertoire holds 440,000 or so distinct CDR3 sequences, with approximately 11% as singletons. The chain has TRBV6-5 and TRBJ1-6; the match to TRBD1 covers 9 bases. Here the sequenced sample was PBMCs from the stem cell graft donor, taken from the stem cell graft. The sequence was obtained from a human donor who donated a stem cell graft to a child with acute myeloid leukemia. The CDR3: CASSYGDRDNSPLHF. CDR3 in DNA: TGTGCCAGCAGTTACGGGGACAGGGATAATTCACCCCTCCACTTT.